The T cell receptor beta chain under discussion was sequenced for a study of T cell repertoires in cytomegalovirus infection. TCRdb independently ran MiXCR on the reads; one entry per CDR3 protein. The sample consists of 310,000 or so distinct CDR3 sequences, 25% of them appearing once. This CDR3 comprises 17 residues. V lost 1 base and J lost 7; bases outside the gene matches: 8. Per germline, CDR1 SGHTA and CDR2 FQGNSA. To note about this clonotype: Its specificity is not known.

This sequence joins TRBV7-2 and TRBJ2-4; 12 nucleotides align to TRBD2. The sequencing here drew on cultured PBMCs, taken from culture after CMV antigen stimulation. The clonotype comes from a human donor in good health (CMV status not recorded). Some clones in this sample may be carry-over from other donors' samples. CDR3 in DNA: TGTGCCAGCAGCTTAGTATCGACTAGCGGGAGTGCGAACATTCAGTACTTC. This translates into CASSLVSTSGSANIQYF.